This passage covers 28 T cell receptor beta chains from one sample sequenced in a study of control samples from healthy donors and cancer patients. Produced via immunoSEQ multiplex PCR; TCRdb's table is partial and in-frame only. This table has roughly 180,000 clones, around 93% appearing once. The sample comprised blood. These receptors all stem from a woman aged 60-70 years in good health.

This chain uses TRBV5-1 with TRBJ2-5; perhaps TRBD1 as D (6 bases). Germline V gene lookup returns CDR1 SGHRS and CDR2 YFSETQ. Trimming pared 2 bases from V and 4 bases from J, leaving 9 bases between. This CDR3 region has 13 residues. The CDR3 region is CASSLQGPETQYF. The CDR3 nucleotides are TGCGCCAGCAGCTTACAGGGCCCAGAGACCCAGTACTTC.

The gene calls are TRBV19 and TRBJ1-2; maybe TRBD1 (5 bases). The germline V and J ends were trimmed by 1 base and 5 bases, with 8 bases remaining between them. This CDR3 is 13 amino acids long. The germline V gene has CDR1 LNHDA and CDR2 SQIVND (reference sequence). The CDR3 loop is CASSIADSYGYTF. CDR3 sequence (DNA): TGTGCCAGTAGTATAGCCGACAGTTATGGCTACACCTTC.

This chain links TRBV5-1 with TRBJ1-3; 7 nucleotides agree with TRBD1. The CDR3 totals 16 residues. Trimming cost V 4 bases and J 1 base; bases outside gene matches: 8. The germline V gene has CDR1 SGHRS and CDR2 YFSETQ. The CDR3 spells CASSGRGGASGNTIYF. CDR3 DNA sequence: TGCGCCAGCAGCGGTCGAGGGGGCGCATCTGGAAACACCATATATTTT.

This chain links TRBV6-5 with TRBJ1-5; 7 bases map to TRBD1. J lost 6 bases, V lost 5 bases, and 10 bases had no gene match. Germline V gene data show CDR1 as MNHEY and CDR2 as SVGAGI. There are 15 residues in the CDR3. This CDR3 reads CASSPSRDRVQPQHF. The CDR3 coding sequence is TGTGCCAGCAGTCCGTCCCGCGACAGGGTTCAGCCCCAGCATTTT.

This chain connects TRBV2 to TRBJ1-4, with D possibly being TRBD1 (5 bases). The CDR3 sequence is 16 residues long. The ends were cut back, 2 bases at V and 3 bases at J, with 13 bases in the middle. CDR1 SNHLY and CDR2 FYNNEI come from the germline V gene. The CDR3 bases are TGTGCCAGCAGTGAACGAGGGGCCTCGGCTAATGAAAAACTGTTTTTT. It codes for CASSERGASANEKLFF.

The chain couples TRBV12-3 or TRBV12-4 to TRBJ1-3; D is possibly TRBD1 (6 bases). Deletions cut 6 bases from V and 2 bases from J, with 8 bases between. This CDR3 is built from 13 residues. The DNA of the CDR3 is TGTGCCAGCAGAAGACAGGCTGGAAACACCATATATTTT. It codes for CASRRQAGNTIYF.

The rearrangement uses TRBV7-9 and TRBJ1-1; D uncertain. Trimming took off 7 bases at V and 6 bases at J, with 18 bases between the two ends. Germline lookup yields CDR1 SEHNR and CDR2 FQNEAQ (reference sequence). This CDR3 has 14 residues. The CDR3 DNA follows: TGTGCCAGCACCACCCGGAGTGGAGGCGCTGAAGCTTTCTTT. Translated: CASTTRSGGAEAFF.

The V call is TRBV7-8, the J call TRBJ2-2; D is ambiguous. CDR1 is SGHVS and CDR2 is FQNEAQ in the germline V gene. The CDR3 consists of 11 residues. The V end lost 5 bases, the J end lost 6 bases, and 4 bases lay between the germline ends. CDR3 in DNA: TGTGCCAGCAGCCCAGCCGGGGAGCTGTTTTTT. Its protein product is CASSPAGELFF.

The V call is TRBV6-5, the J call TRBJ2-3; 8 bases are shared with TRBD1. This CDR3 contains 14 residues. From germline, CDR1 is MNHEY and CDR2 SVGAGI. V lost 5 bases to trimming and J lost 1 base; unmatched junction nucleotides: 2. In nucleotides, the CDR3 is TGTGCCAGCAGTCAGGGGGCGGGCACAGATACGCAGTATTTT. It translates to CASSQGAGTDTQYF.

The chain uses TRBV19 and TRBJ1-3, with TRBD1 identical over 9 bases. Trimming cost V 3 bases and J 6 bases; bases outside gene matches: 6. Germline V gives CDR1 LNHDA, CDR2 SQIVND (reference sequence). This CDR3 is 15 amino acids long. In DNA form, the CDR3 reads TGTGCCAGTAGTATGGGGGACAGGGAGGCAAACACCATATATTTT. Translated, it gives CASSMGDREANTIYF.

The chain combines TRBV6-5 with TRBJ1-1; D is unclear. The CDR3 has 14 amino acids. CDR1 is MNHEY and CDR2 is SVGAGI in the germline V gene. Deletions cut 0 bases from V and 1 base from J, with 6 bases between. DNA of the CDR3: TGTGCCAGCAGTTACTCGACCGGGAACACTGAAGCTTTCTTT. This gives the protein CASSYSTGNTEAFF.

This chain connects TRBV10-3 to TRBJ2-6; tentatively, D is TRBD1 (7 bases). The germline CDR1 and CDR2 sequences are ENHRY and SYGVKD. This CDR3 comprises 14 residues. The V end was cut by 6 bases, the J end by 4 bases, with 10 bases between. CDR3 DNA: TGTGCCATCAGGGAGGGGGCCGGGGCCAACGTCCTGACTTTC. Encoded protein: CAIREGAGANVLTF.

CDR3 in amino acids: CASSPPGGRYTGELFF. The CDR3 nucleotides are TGTGCCAGCAGCCCGCCGGGGGGGCGATACACCGGGGAGCTGTTTTTT. The chain is built from TRBV5-4 and TRBJ2-2; 8 bases are shared with TRBD2. The CDR3 has 16 residues. Germline-derived CDR1 and CDR2 are SGHNT and YYREEE (reference sequence). After removal of 4 bases from V and 3 bases from J, the junction contained 8 bases not matched to a gene.

This sequence joins TRBV12-3 or TRBV12-4 and TRBJ1-5; D may be TRBD1 (5 bases). Trimming pared 3 bases from V and 10 bases from J, leaving 13 bases between. This CDR3 has 13 amino acids. CDR3 loop: CASSFTQGGPQHF. The CDR3 DNA reads TGTGCCAGCAGTTTCACGCAGGGAGGCCCCCAGCATTTT.

The chain joins TRBV7-3 to TRBJ1-1; maybe TRBD1 (6 bases). With 6 bases removed from V and 2 bases from J, the gap between germline ends came to 13 bases. Germline CDR1 is SGHTA and CDR2 is FQGTGA. The CDR3 has 14 amino acids. CDR3 in amino acids: CASRPTGPNTEAFF. CDR3 DNA: TGTGCCAGCAGACCGACAGGACCTAACACTGAAGCTTTCTTT.

This chain links TRBV15 with TRBJ1-2, with D unclear. Trimming removed 3 bases from V and 2 bases from J, with 7 bases in between. The CDR3 consists of 13 residues. The V gene's germline CDR1 is LNHNV and CDR2 YYDKDF (reference sequence). CDR3 in amino acids: CATSSSLNYGYTF. The CDR3 DNA sequence: TGTGCCACCAGCAGTTCCCTGAACTATGGCTACACCTTC.

V usage is TRBV18 and J usage is TRBJ1-1; D might be TRBD1 (5 bases). Germline values: CDR1 KGHSH, CDR2 LQKENI. This CDR3 region has 13 residues. V lost 3 bases and J lost 7, with 12 bases in between. CDR3 residues: CASSPTLRDEAFF. CDR3 bases: TGTGCCAGCTCACCGACCCTCAGGGATGAAGCTTTCTTT.

This rearrangement joins TRBV7-2 to TRBJ1-5, with no clear D. This CDR3 comprises 13 residues. Trimming pared 7 bases from V and 5 bases from J, leaving 12 bases between. CDR1 and CDR2 from the germline V gene are SGHTA and FQGNSA. CDR3 sequence reads: CASKEWRDQPQHF. The CDR3 bases are TGTGCCAGCAAAGAGTGGAGGGATCAGCCCCAGCATTTT.

The chain uses TRBV7-9 and TRBJ1-3; 9 bases match TRBD1. The CDR3 covers 14 residues. Looked up from germline, CDR1 is SEHNR and CDR2 is FQNEAQ (reference sequence). Trimming took 5 bases from V and 4 from J; bases not matched to a gene: 3. The CDR3: CASSPQGAGNTIYF. The CDR3 nucleotides read TGTGCCAGCAGCCCACAGGGGGCCGGAAACACCATATATTTT.

V gene TRBV19 combines with J gene TRBJ1-6; weak D call: TRBD1 (5 bases). Germline-derived CDR1 and CDR2 are LNHDA and SQIVND (reference sequence). Trimming took 3 bases from V and 7 from J, leaving 16 bases between them. The CDR3 totals 16 residues. CDR3 residues: CASSIGAPVGNSPLHF. As DNA, the CDR3 is TGTGCCAGTAGTATCGGGGCACCGGTTGGAAATTCACCCCTCCACTTT.

V gene TRBV5-6 combines with J gene TRBJ1-5; possibly TRBD1 for D (5 bases). Germline values: CDR1 SGHDT, CDR2 YYEEEE. The V end was cut by 0 bases, the J end by 5 bases, with 15 bases between. There are 16 residues in the CDR3. CDR3 region: CASSLAGTVSYQPQHF. CDR3 nucleotides: TGTGCCAGCAGCTTGGCCGGGACTGTCTCATATCAGCCCCAGCATTTT.

The chain joins TRBV30 to TRBJ1-1; no clear D gene. Germline V gene data show CDR1 as GTSNPN and CDR2 as SVGIG (reference sequence). Trimming took 0 bases from V and 7 from J, leaving 12 bases between them. The CDR3 is 13 amino acids. CDR3 sequence: CAWSVHGRIEAFF. The DNA of the CDR3 is TGTGCCTGGAGTGTACATGGGAGAATTGAAGCTTTCTTT.

The V gene is TRBV6-1, the J gene TRBJ2-1; the D gene is possibly TRBD2 (5 bases). Deletions cut 2 bases from V and 7 bases from J, with 9 bases between. Germline loops: CDR1 MNHNS, CDR2 SASEGT. The CDR3 runs 13 residues. The DNA of the CDR3 is TGTGCCAGCAGTGAATATAGGGAGAATGAGCAGTTCTTC. Protein product: CASSEYRENEQFF.

This rearrangement joins TRBV2 to TRBJ2-2; 12 bases agree with TRBD2. With V trimmed by 1 base and J by 5 bases, 2 bases remained unmatched. The germline CDR1 and CDR2 sequences are SNHLY and FYNNEI. The CDR3 spans 16 residues. The DNA of the CDR3 is TGTGCCAGCAGTGAAGGGACTAGCGGGGTTACCGGGGAGCTGTTTTTT. It specifies CASSEGTSGVTGELFF. Full variable domain (remainder filled in from reference TRBV2 and TRBJ2-2): EPEVTQTPSHQVTQMGQEVILRCVPISNHLYFYWYRQILGQKVEFLVSFYNNEISEKSEIFDDQFSVERPDGSNFTLKIRSTKLEDSAMYFCASSEGTSGVTGELFFGEGSRLTVL.

The chain links TRBV6-4 to TRBJ1-1, with a weak D call TRBD1 (5 bases). CDR3 length: 13 residues. The V gene lost 6 bases and the J gene lost 5 bases, with 13 bases spanning the gap. Per germline, CDR1 MRHNA and CDR2 SNTAGT. Here the CDR3 DNA reads TGTGCCAGCAGCCCGGGGGAAGGGACTGAAGCTTTCTTT. Protein: CASSPGEGTEAFF.

This rearrangement joins TRBV6-6 to TRBJ2-1; TRBD2 might be the D (5 bases). CDR3 length: 12 amino acids. Germline lookup yields CDR1 MNHNY and CDR2 SVGAGI (reference sequence). With 0 bases removed from V and 9 bases from J, the gap between germline ends came to 6 bases. The DNA for the CDR3 is TGTGCCAGCAGTTACTCAGCGGCTGAGCAGTTCTTC. The encoded protein is CASSYSAAEQFF.

In its sample, this clone was seen once. The J gene is TRBJ1-6, the V gene TRBV18, with D possibly being TRBD1 (6 bases). The CDR3 runs 16 residues. Trimming stripped 4 bases from V and 7 bases from J, with 17 bases between. CDR1 and CDR2 from the germline V gene are KGHSH and LQKENI. CDR3 nucleotide sequence: TGTGCCAGCTCACTCTCCCTTAGGGGGGACAATTCACCCCTCCACTTT. This encodes CASSLSLRGDNSPLHF.

The V gene is TRBV7-3, the J gene TRBJ2-5; D is unclear. The CDR3 runs to 13 residues. Germline CDR1 reads SGHTA; CDR2 reads FQGTGA. Trimming left V 2 bases short and J 5 bases short, with 9 bases between. CDR3 in amino acids: CASSLERRETQYF. CDR3 bases: TGTGCCAGCAGCTTAGAACGACGGGAGACCCAGTACTTC.